Here is one T cell receptor beta chain with its context. Time point of the sample: newly diagnosed GD, antithyroid drugs for less than 3 months. There was RNA extracted from PBMCs, and the TCR library was made from it. This record belongs to a study of regulatory T cells in long-lasting Graves disease. The J segment lost 12 bases and the V segment lost 5 bases, leaving 11 bases of the junction unmatched. The CDR3 has 14 amino acids. From germline, CDR1 is MNHEY and CDR2 SVGEGT. The TCR beta library used iRepertoire HTBI primers with Arm-PCR amplification of CDR3. In TCRdb, the multiplex PCR reads were re-called with MiXCR into one record per CDR3 protein. The sample consists of under 300,000 distinct CDR3 sequences, around 19% of them appearing once. This same sample was also part of a study on T cells in Graves' hyperthyroidism and ophthalmopathy. That investigation notes: Each patient was aged 18 to 65 and had newly diagnosed hyperthyroidism of under 2 months' duration.

This sequence joins TRBV6-2 or TRBV6-3 and TRBJ1-4; 8 bases align to TRBD1. The material was peripheral blood mononuclear cells (PBMCs), obtained at new diagnosis, from a patient treated with antithyroid drugs. The receptor comes from a woman aged 30 to 39 with Graves disease. The CDR3 protein is CASSVDRGGEELFF. CDR3 coding DNA: TGTGCCAGCAGTGTCGACAGGGGCGGCGAAGAACTGTTTTTT.